This is a list of T cell receptor beta chains from one sample in a study of blood T cell repertoires in COVID-19. Sequencing used immunoSEQ multiplex PCR; TCRdb keeps in-frame clones, though not all of them. The table lists about 54,000 clones, approximately 82% of them singletons. Material for sequencing was peripheral blood. These receptors originate from a human donor in a cohort sampled during active COVID-19. CDR3s include the opening cysteine and the closing phenylalanine or tryptophan. The D gene is left open where the match is weak. Clone size is given for some rows only: seen once, a few or many times, or a class if the clone is expanded.

D gene | clone size | J gene | V gene | CDR3 DNA | CDR3 protein
NA | NA | TRBJ2-3 | TRBV28 | TGTGCCAGCAAACCCGGGACTAGCACAGATACGCAGTATTTT | CASKPGTSTDTQYF
NA | once | TRBJ1-2 | TRBV5-6 | TGTGCCAGCAGCCGCAGGGTAGATGGCTACACCTTC | CASSRRVDGYTF
TRBD1 | NA | TRBJ1-1 | TRBV7-3 | TGTGCCAGCAGCTTCATGACAGGGACTGAAGCTTTCTTT | CASSFMTGTEAFF
NA | NA | TRBJ2-3 | TRBV7-9 | TGTGCCAGCAGTCTCCTATTTTCAGATACGCAGTATTTT | CASSLLFSDTQYF
NA | NA | TRBJ1-2 | TRBV24-1 | TGTGCCACCAGTGATCAGACAGGTAACTATGGCTACACCTTC | CATSDQTGNYGYTF
NA | NA | TRBJ1-5 | TRBV9 | TGTGCCAGCAGCCAGGGAACTTTGGGCAATCAGCCCCAGCATTTT | CASSQGTLGNQPQHF
NA | few | TRBJ2-2 | TRBV18 | TGTGCCAGCTCACCTTCTTCGAACACCGGGGAGCTGTTTTTT | CASSPSSNTGELFF
TRBD1 | NA | TRBJ1-2 | TRBV27 | TGTGCCAGCAGTTCCCGGACAGGGGGCTATGGCTACACCTTC | CASSSRTGGYGYTF
NA | NA | TRBJ2-2 | TRBV28 | TGTGCCAGCAAGGTCCAGGGGGGACCGGGGGAGCTGTTTTTT | CASKVQGGPGELFF
NA | NA | TRBJ1-5 | TRBV5-5 | TGTGCCAGCAGCTTGATTGGACACCCCAATCAGCCCCAGCATTTT | CASSLIGHPNQPQHF
NA | NA | TRBJ1-3 | TRBV7-9 | TGTGCCAGCAGCCCCCCCGGGTCTATAATTGGAAACACCATATATTTT | CASSPPGSIIGNTIYF
NA | NA | TRBJ2-4 | TRBV6-2/TRBV6-3 | TGTGCCAGCAGTTACACTACAAACATTCAGTACTTC | CASSYTTNIQYF
TRBD1 | NA | TRBJ1-2 | TRBV19 | TGTGCCAGTAGTATGGAAGGACAGGTGAACTATGGCTACACCTTC | CASSMEGQVNYGYTF
NA | NA | TRBJ1-2 | TRBV5-5 | TGTGCCAGCAGCTTGGAACATATTAACTATGGCTACACCTTC | CASSLEHINYGYTF
TRBD1 | NA | TRBJ1-3 | TRBV6-4 | TGTGCCAGCAGTGACGAGCCGGGACAGGGCCGAAACACCATATATTTT | CASSDEPGQGRNTIYF
NA | few | TRBJ1-2 | TRBV6-5 | TGTGCCGTTAAGCGCCAGGGGAACTATGGCTACACCTTC | CAVKRQGNYGYTF
NA | NA | TRBJ1-3 | TRBV19 | TGTGCCAGTAGTAGGCCAGGGCAGGAAGGAAACACCATATATTTT | CASSRPGQEGNTIYF
NA | NA | TRBJ1-5 | TRBV30 | TGTGCCTGGAGTGTAAAGTATTCCGACTTTAATCAGCCCCAGCATTTT | CAWSVKYSDFNQPQHF
NA | few | TRBJ1-5 | TRBV14 | TGTGCCAGCAGCCATTCGGTCGATCAGCCCCAGCATTTT | CASSHSVDQPQHF
NA | NA | TRBJ2-7 | TRBV7-9 | TGTGCCAGCAGCTTTTCAGGGTACGAGCAGTACTTC | CASSFSGYEQYF
TRBD1 | NA | TRBJ1-2 | TRBV7-2 | TGTGCCAGCAGACCCCAGGGGGCGGAGGCTTCCGGCTACACCTTC | CASRPQGAEASGYTF
NA | NA | TRBJ2-1 | TRBV7-2 | TGTGCCAGCAGCTTAGTTGGCGGCAATGAGCAGTTCTTC | CASSLVGGNEQFF
TRBD2 | NA | TRBJ2-1 | TRBV3-1/TRBV3-2 | TGTGCCAGCAGTATGACTAGCGGGGGTGGAGATGAGCAGTTCTTC | CASSMTSGGGDEQFF
TRBD2 | NA | TRBJ2-7 | TRBV6-2/TRBV6-3 | TGTGCCAGCAGTTTCGGCGGGGGGGCCTACGAGCAGTACTTC | CASSFGGGAYEQYF
TRBD2 | NA | TRBJ2-2 | TRBV12-3/TRBV12-4 | TGTGCCAGCAGTCTGGGAGGGGCCGGGGAGCTGTTTTTT | CASSLGGAGELFF
NA | few | TRBJ2-5 | TRBV12-3/TRBV12-4 | TGTGCCAGCAGTTTGGGGAGGTCGGAGACCCAGTACTTC | CASSLGRSETQYF
NA | NA | TRBJ2-7 | TRBV25-1 | TGTGCCAGCAGCCCCCCCGGGCGGGTGTCCGTCGAGCAGTACTTC | CASSPPGRVSVEQYF
TRBD1 | NA | TRBJ1-2 | TRBV6-5 | TGTGCCAGCTGGACAGGGGGCGCCGGTGGCTACACCTTC | CASWTGGAGGYTF
NA | NA | TRBJ1-2 | TRBV7-8 | TGTGCCAGCAGCTCCCCGGGGGAGGTCCTCTATGGCTACACCTTC | CASSSPGEVLYGYTF
TRBD1 | NA | TRBJ1-1 | TRBV19 | TGTGCCAGTAGTGGACAGGGGGACTACACTGAAGCTTTCTTT | CASSGQGDYTEAFF
TRBD2 | NA | TRBJ2-3 | TRBV6-1 | TGTGCCAGCAGTGAAGCGATAAGCGGGGGGGGCACAGATACGCAGTATTTT | CASSEAISGGGTDTQYF
NA | NA | TRBJ1-1 | TRBV5-1 | TGCGCCAGCAGCTCCCCGGGAGGGGGGAACACTGAAGCTTTCTTT | CASSSPGGGNTEAFF
TRBD1 | NA | TRBJ2-5 | TRBV28 | TGTGCCAGCAGCCCCACAGGGGTAGGGGAGACCCAGTACTTC | CASSPTGVGETQYF
TRBD1 | NA | TRBJ2-3 | TRBV11-2 | TGTGCCAGCAGCGAGTGGACAGGGGGAACGGGCACAGATACGCAGTATTTT | CASSEWTGGTGTDTQYF
NA | NA | TRBJ1-4 | TRBV18 | TGTGCCAGCTCGCCAGGACAGAATGAAAAACTGTTTTTT | CASSPGQNEKLFF
TRBD1 | NA | TRBJ1-6 | TRBV5-1 | TGCGCCAGCAGCTACTCCGGGACAGGTTGGGCAAATTCACCCCTCCACTTT | CASSYSGTGWANSPLHF
NA | NA | TRBJ1-1 | TRBV3-1/TRBV3-2 | TGTGCCAGCAGCCCCCTCCCGAACACTGAAGCTTTCTTT | CASSPLPNTEAFF
TRBD2 | once | TRBJ2-3 | TRBV7-8 | TGTGCCAGCAGTAAACTGGGACTAGCAACGAGCACAGATACGCAGTATTTT | CASSKLGLATSTDTQYF
TRBD1 | NA | TRBJ1-4 | TRBV30 | TGTGCCTGGAGCGGACAGGGCGCTGAAAAACTGTTTTTT | CAWSGQGAEKLFF
NA | NA | TRBJ2-7 | TRBV21-1 | TGTGCCAGCAGCACCCCCAGGACTAGCGATACTACCTACGAGCAGTACTTC | CASSTPRTSDTTYEQYF
NA | NA | TRBJ2-1 | TRBV7-2 | TGTGCCAGCAGCTTCGCGGGGTCCAATGAGCAGTTCTTC | CASSFAGSNEQFF
TRBD1 | once | TRBJ2-5 | TRBV6-5 | TGTGCCAGCAGCACAGGGGCCCGGACCCAGTACTTC | CASSTGARTQYF
NA | few | TRBJ1-1 | TRBV5-1 | TGCGCCAGCAGCCAGGACATGAACACTGAAGCTTTCTTT | CASSQDMNTEAFF
TRBD1 | NA | TRBJ1-1 | TRBV3-1/TRBV3-2 | TGTGCCAGCAGCCTCGACCCTTCGGACAGGGGATGGAACACTGAAGCTTTCTTT | CASSLDPSDRGWNTEAFF
NA | NA | TRBJ1-2 | TRBV5-5 | TGTGCCAGCAGCTTGGTGGCAGGTGAGACCTATGGCTACACCTTC | CASSLVAGETYGYTF
NA | once | TRBJ1-1 | TRBV18 | TGTGCCAGCTCCCAAATGACAGGAATGAACACTGAAGCTTTCTTT | CASSQMTGMNTEAFF
NA | NA | TRBJ1-5 | TRBV7-2 | TGTGCCAGCAGCTTGGGGAGAAGACAGCCCCAGCATTTT | CASSLGRRQPQHF
TRBD1 | NA | TRBJ1-2 | TRBV29-1 | TGCAGCGTTGAGAGGGGAGAGGGGGCGCGTGGCTACACCTTC | CSVERGEGARGYTF
TRBD2 | NA | TRBJ2-5 | TRBV25-1 | TGTGCCAGCAGGGGAGTTAGCGGGGGGGCCTGGGAGACCCAGTACTTC | CASRGVSGGAWETQYF
NA | NA | TRBJ1-4 | TRBV29-1 | TGCAGCGTTGCCAGGACTTGGAATGAAAAACTGTTTTTT | CSVARTWNEKLFF
NA | NA | TRBJ1-6 | TRBV27 | TGTGCCAGCAGTTTACAGGGGCATAATTCACCCCTCCACTTT | CASSLQGHNSPLHF
TRBD1 | NA | TRBJ1-1 | TRBV9 | TGTGCCAGCAGCGTAGCCTCAGGGGGCACTGAAGCTTTCTTT | CASSVASGGTEAFF
TRBD1 | NA | TRBJ2-7 | TRBV24-1 | TGTGCCACCAGCCTGGGACAGGTTAGCTCCTACGAGCAGTACTTC | CATSLGQVSSYEQYF
NA | NA | TRBJ1-6 | TRBV6-6 | TGTGCCAGCAGTTACTCGAGTTATGATAATTCACCCCTCCACTTT | CASSYSSYDNSPLHF
NA | NA | TRBJ2-2 | TRBV5-1 | TGCGCCAGCAGCTTTCAGGGGAACACCGGGGAGCTGTTTTTT | CASSFQGNTGELFF
TRBD1 | NA | TRBJ2-7 | TRBV27 | TGTGCCAGCAGTGGACAGGAGAGCTCCTACGAGCAGTACTTC | CASSGQESSYEQYF